This T cell receptor (beta chain) was recorded in a study of blood T cell repertoires in COVID-19. Study in general: COVID-19 samples, acute and convalescent, were from the United States, Italy and Spain.

This CDR3 region has 14 residues. Trimming pared 8 bases from V and 5 bases from J, leaving 16 bases between. The germline V gene has CDR1 MNHEY and CDR2 SVGAGI. In the original processing: Reference gene primer amplification gave nucleated cell count estimates. Data came from immunoSEQ multiplex PCR; TCRdb stores just in-frame clones and leaves some out. V and J calls plus clone size are reproduced from that table; the DNA served to infer D and trimming. The sample records about 44,000 clones, roughly nine tenths being singletons. V is TRBV6-5 and J is TRBJ1-3, with D possibly being TRBD1 (5 bases). The sequenced material came from peripheral blood. This clonotype was sampled from an elderly woman in a cohort sampled during active or convalescent COVID-19. For the CDR3, the DNA is TGTGCCAGCCGAGACTCGACAGCCCGAAACACCATATATTTT. This encodes CASRDSTARNTIYF.